This T cell receptor beta chain was captured in a study of blood T cell repertoires in COVID-19. In the study overall: Acute and convalescent COVID-19 specimens originated in the United States, Italy and Spain. T cells, B-cell-depleted T cells, or PBMCs provided the cDNA or gDNA that served as material.

Per the original methods: Reference gene primers were amplified, and this amplification served to estimate nucleated cell counts. Data came from immunoSEQ multiplex PCR; TCRdb stores just in-frame clones and leaves some out. From that table come the V and J calls and clone size; the DNA was used to work out D and trimming. The sample yields hundreds of thousands of clones, roughly 90% seen once. There are 14 residues in the CDR3. The V end was cut by 7 bases, the J end by 4 bases, with 17 bases between. The germline CDR1 and CDR2 sequences are WSHSY and SAAADI. Sequencing was performed on peripheral blood. The chain combines TRBV10-2 with TRBJ2-7; TRBD1 might be the D (5 bases). This receptor was obtained from a man younger than 30 with active or convalescent COVID-19. The CDR3 nucleotides are TGCGCCAGCACTCTATATCATGGGGCATACGAGCAGTACTTC. It codes for CASTLYHGAYEQYF.